Presented here are 25 T cell receptor beta chains from one specimen sequenced in a study of technical replicates of blood from several donors. Profiling relied on immunoSEQ multiplex PCR, and the TCRdb table lists in-frame clones only, not all of them. The table lists 75,000 to 85,000 clones, around 95% of them singletons. The sequenced sample was T cells isolated from PBMCs. The receptor source for this set is a human donor in good health.

The J gene is TRBJ2-5, the V gene TRBV2; a possible D gene is TRBD2 (5 bases). Germline-derived CDR1 and CDR2 are SNHLY and FYNNEI. This CDR3 region has 12 residues. V dropped 6 bases and J dropped 5 bases, with 10 bases sitting between them. Here the CDR3 DNA reads TGTGCCAGCAGCGAGCGCGGGGAGACCCAGTACTTC. Its translation: CASSERGETQYF.

This clone came up a few times. CDR3 sequence (DNA): TGCGCCAGCAGCCAGACAGTGACAGGCAGCGAGCAGTACTTC. As protein: CASSQTVTGSEQYF. The rearrangement joins TRBV4-3 to TRBJ2-7, with D tentatively TRBD1 (6 bases). Germline CDR1 and CDR2: LGHNA and YSLEER. The ends were cut back, 3 bases at V and 6 bases at J, with 15 bases in the middle. The CDR3 totals 14 residues.

There are a few counts of this clone. The genes are TRBV27 and TRBJ1-2; 7 bases match TRBD1. The CDR3 is made up of 13 amino acids. In germline, CDR1 is MNHEY, CDR2 SMNVEV (reference sequence). The V gene end was trimmed by 6 bases and the J gene end by 2 bases; junction bases not matched to a gene: 3. As DNA, the CDR3 is TGTGCCAGCAGGAAGACAGGGAACTATGGCTACACCTTC. Its protein is CASRKTGNYGYTF.

This clone was detected only a few times. The rearrangement links TRBV5-1 to TRBJ1-5, with 10 bases matching TRBD1. The CDR3 totals 15 residues. Trimming cost V 5 bases and J 2 bases; bases outside gene matches: 4. Germline CDR1 reads SGHRS; CDR2 reads YFSETQ. The CDR3 DNA reads TGCGCCAGCAGTTCTGGACAGGGGGGCAATCAGCCCCAGCATTTT. Translated, it gives CASSSGQGGNQPQHF.

The chain has TRBV5-1 and TRBJ2-3, with a tentative D call TRBD2 (6 bases). The CDR3 runs to 16 residues. Germline V lookup: CDR1 SGHRS, CDR2 YFSETQ. V lost 0 bases to trimming and J lost 2 bases, with 13 bases between them. This chain's CDR3 is CASSLAASELTDTQYF. In DNA, the CDR3 is TGCGCCAGCAGCTTGGCCGCTAGCGAACTCACAGATACGCAGTATTTT.

The chain combines TRBV19 with TRBJ2-5; 8 bases are a match to TRBD1. This CDR3 comprises 14 residues. V shed 5 bases and J 4 bases; nucleotides not matched to a gene: 6. Germline V lookup: CDR1 LNHDA, CDR2 SQIVND (reference sequence). The CDR3 reads CASSLTGVGETQYF. CDR3 in DNA: TGTGCCAGTAGTTTGACAGGGGTAGGAGAGACCCAGTACTTC.

For the CDR3, the DNA is TGTGCCAGCAGCCCCCCCGGACAGGGCCCAGATACGCAGTATTTT. Its translation: CASSPPGQGPDTQYF. The chain uses TRBV7-3 and TRBJ2-3, with 8 bases aligning to TRBD1. V dropped 5 bases and J dropped 4; count of bases not matched to a gene: 8. The CDR3 has 15 residues. CDR1 is SGHTA and CDR2 is FQGTGA in the germline V gene. Looking up the rest from reference TRBV7-3 and TRBJ2-3 gives the full variable domain: GAGVSQTPSNKVTEKGKYVELRCDPISGHTALYWYRQSLGQGPEFLIYFQGTGAADDSGLPNDRFFAVRPEGSVSTLKIQRTERGDSAVYLCASSPPGQGPDTQYFGPGTRLTVL.

The J gene is TRBJ1-2, the V gene TRBV27; no clear D gene. CDR3 length: 14 residues. The germline gives CDR1 MNHEY, CDR2 SMNVEV (reference sequence). Trimming removed 8 bases from V and 4 bases from J, with 17 bases in between. CDR3 coding DNA: TGTGCCAGCTGTACAGAGGGTGGGAGCTATGGCTACACCTTC. This sequence encodes CASCTEGGSYGYTF.

The V call is TRBV28, the J call TRBJ2-7; D might be TRBD2 (6 bases). Germline-derived CDR1 and CDR2 are MDHEN and SYDVKM. The V end was cut by 5 bases, the J end by 3 bases, with 17 bases between. This CDR3 spans 15 amino acids. CDR3 DNA: TGTGCCAGCAGTCTTTCCACCGGGAGCCTCTACGAGCAGTACTTC. Its protein is CASSLSTGSLYEQYF. Full variable domain (outside the CDR3, taken from reference TRBV28 and TRBJ2-7): DVKVTQSSRYLVKRTGEKVFLECVQDMDHENMFWYRQDPGLGLRLIYFSYDVKMKEKGDIPEGYSVSREKKERFSLILESASTNQTSMYLCASSLSTGSLYEQYFGPGTRLTVT.

This CDR3 reads CASSDRDRGHEQYF. The CDR3 coding sequence is TGTGCCAGCTCAGACCGGGACAGGGGCCACGAGCAGTACTTC. The rearrangement uses TRBV18 and TRBJ2-7; TRBD1 agrees at 10 bases. With V trimmed by 5 bases and J by 5 bases, 6 bases remained unmatched. The CDR3 is 14 residues long. Germline CDR1 reads KGHSH; CDR2 reads LQKENI.

DNA of the CDR3: TGTGCCAGCAGCTTAGCTGGCACAGATACGCAGTATTTT. Its translation: CASSLAGTDTQYF. The chain recombines TRBV11-2 with TRBJ2-3; D is undetermined. CDR1 SGHAT and CDR2 FQNNGV come from the germline V gene. V was trimmed by 1 base and J by 1 base, leaving 3 bases between them. The CDR3 is 13 residues long.

The chain is built from TRBV29-1 and TRBJ2-1, with 12 bases lining up with TRBD1. Trimming removed 6 bases from V and 3 bases from J; junction bases left unmatched: 9. Germline CDR1 and CDR2: SQVTM and ANQGSEA. There are 16 residues in the CDR3. The CDR3: CSVTGGTGGIYNEQFF. CDR3 nucleotides: TGCAGCGTAACGGGGGGGACAGGGGGCATCTACAATGAGCAGTTCTTC.

This chain connects TRBV27 to TRBJ2-7; D is possibly TRBD2 (5 bases). Germline values: CDR1 MNHEY, CDR2 SMNVEV (reference sequence). V was trimmed by 5 bases and J by 7 bases, leaving 15 bases between them. This CDR3 is built from 13 residues. DNA for the CDR3: TGTGCCAGCAGTCTACAAGGACTGGGGGAGCAGTACTTC. It translates to CASSLQGLGEQYF.

The chain couples TRBV19 to TRBJ2-7; no reliable D call. V shed 5 bases and J shed 3 bases, with 11 bases lying between them. The CDR3 consists of 13 residues. Germline CDR1 is LNHDA and CDR2 is SQIVND (reference sequence). DNA for the CDR3: TGTGCCAGTAGTCACCCCTACAGCTACGAGCAGTACTTC. Translated: CASSHPYSYEQYF.

The J gene is TRBJ1-2, the V gene TRBV30; maybe TRBD1 (5 bases). The V end was cut by 4 bases, the J end by 5 bases, with 17 bases between. This CDR3 region has 14 residues. In germline, CDR1 is GTSNPN, CDR2 SVGIG (reference sequence). The CDR3 sequence: CAWKVTAVRYGYTF. CDR3 bases: TGTGCCTGGAAGGTGACAGCCGTGCGATATGGCTACACCTTC.

The chain has TRBV28 and TRBJ2-3; possible D gene TRBD2, 6 bases. Trimming removed 2 bases at V and 6 bases at J, with 6 bases between. CDR1 MDHEN and CDR2 SYDVKM come from the germline V gene. This CDR3 region has 12 residues. The DNA of the CDR3 is TGTGCCAGCAGTTTAGGGGGGGATACGCAGTATTTT. Translation: CASSLGGDTQYF. Full variable domain (remainder filled in from reference TRBV28 and TRBJ2-3): DVKVTQSSRYLVKRTGEKVFLECVQDMDHENMFWYRQDPGLGLRLIYFSYDVKMKEKGDIPEGYSVSREKKERFSLILESASTNQTSMYLCASSLGGDTQYFGPGTRLTVL.

The rearrangement joins TRBV4-2 to TRBJ2-7, with 7 positions matching TRBD1. The CDR3 covers 14 residues. Trimming cost V 2 bases and J 1 base; bases outside gene matches: 2. CDR1 LGHNA and CDR2 YNFKEQ come from the germline V gene. The CDR3 DNA is TGTGCCAGCAGCCAAATGACAGGGTCCTACGAGCAGTACTTC. Translated: CASSQMTGSYEQYF.

This chain uses TRBV5-4 with TRBJ2-7; D ambiguous. Germline-derived CDR1 and CDR2 are SGHNT and YYREEE (reference sequence). There are 15 residues in the CDR3. V lost 1 base to trimming and J lost 2 bases, with 13 bases between them. This chain's CDR3 is CASSLHSVGPYEQYF. CDR3 DNA: TGTGCCAGCAGCTTGCACTCTGTGGGCCCCTACGAGCAGTACTTC.

The V call is TRBV5-1, the J call TRBJ2-1, with 8 bases aligning to TRBD2. The germline CDR1 and CDR2 sequences are SGHRS and YFSETQ. The CDR3 consists of 16 residues. Trimming at V came to 0 bases and at J to 7 bases, leaving 9 bases not matched to a gene. The CDR3 coding sequence is TGCGCCAGCAGCTTGGGACCGGGAGGGCCGCGGAATGAGCAGTTCTTC. Its protein product is CASSLGPGGPRNEQFF.

The chain uses TRBV7-9 and TRBJ2-7; 11 bases fit TRBD2. This CDR3 is 15 amino acids long. V was clipped by 5 bases and J by 5 bases; unmatched bases: 8. In germline, CDR1 is SEHNR, CDR2 FQNEAQ (reference sequence). The CDR3 loop reads CASSPTSGRIDEQYF. The CDR3 nucleotides read TGTGCCAGCAGCCCCACTAGCGGGAGAATAGACGAGCAGTACTTC.

This chain joins TRBV6-5 and TRBJ2-7; D not certain. Trimming cost V 4 bases and J 2 bases, with 6 bases left between them. This CDR3 comprises 12 residues. Germline V gene sequence: CDR1 MNHEY, CDR2 SVGAGI. CDR3 nucleotides: TGTGCCAGCAGTTCGGTTACCTACGAGCAGTACTTC. Translating gives CASSSVTYEQYF.

The chain is built from TRBV5-1 and TRBJ2-7, with 11 bases fitting TRBD2. The ends lost 3 bases at V and 7 bases at J; junction bases unmatched: 6. The CDR3 has 14 residues. The germline V gene encodes CDR1 SGHRS and CDR2 YFSETQ. The CDR3 here is CASSSSGTSGEQYF. The CDR3 bases are TGCGCCAGCAGCTCGTCCGGGACTAGCGGAGAGCAGTACTTC.

CDR3 coding DNA: TGTGCCAGCGATTCGGACAGGGGGCGGTCTGAAGCTTTCTTT. Translation: CASDSDRGRSEAFF. V and J are TRBV2 and TRBJ1-1; 11 positions agree with TRBD1. The CDR3 has 14 amino acids. V was clipped by 8 bases and J by 6 bases; unmatched bases: 8. Germline loops: CDR1 SNHLY, CDR2 FYNNEI.

V is TRBV9 and J is TRBJ2-7, with 11 positions matching TRBD1. V lost 3 bases and J lost 7; bases outside the gene matches: 6. The CDR3 runs to 14 residues. Germline V CDR1 and CDR2: SGDLS, YYNGEE. The chain's CDR3 is CASSEGTGGGEQYF. The CDR3, as DNA: TGTGCCAGCAGCGAAGGGACAGGGGGAGGGGAGCAGTACTTC.

The rearrangement uses TRBV30 and TRBJ2-7; D is possibly TRBD1 (6 bases). Per the germline V gene, CDR1 is GTSNPN and CDR2 is SVGIG (reference sequence). V was shortened by 6 bases and J by 7 bases, with 16 bases between the two germline ends. The CDR3 extends over 12 amino acids. CDR3 protein: CACQPQGWEQYF. The CDR3 DNA reads as TGTGCCTGCCAACCTCAGGGGTGGGAGCAGTACTTC.